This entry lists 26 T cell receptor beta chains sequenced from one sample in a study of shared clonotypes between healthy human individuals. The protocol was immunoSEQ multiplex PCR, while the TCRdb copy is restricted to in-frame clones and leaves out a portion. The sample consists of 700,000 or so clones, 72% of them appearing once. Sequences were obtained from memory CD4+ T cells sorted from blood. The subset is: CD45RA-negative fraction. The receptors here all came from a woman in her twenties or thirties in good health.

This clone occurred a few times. For the CDR3, the DNA is TGTGCCAGCAGTTTTCACAGGGGCGCCGATCCAACGAACACCGGGGAGCTGTTTTTT. Translation gives CASSFHRGADPTNTGELFF. The chain combines TRBV28 with TRBJ2-2; the match to TRBD1 covers 7 bases. The germline V gene encodes CDR1 MDHEN and CDR2 SYDVKM. Trimming at V came to 3 bases and at J to 0 bases, leaving 13 bases not matched to a gene. This CDR3 spans 19 amino acids.

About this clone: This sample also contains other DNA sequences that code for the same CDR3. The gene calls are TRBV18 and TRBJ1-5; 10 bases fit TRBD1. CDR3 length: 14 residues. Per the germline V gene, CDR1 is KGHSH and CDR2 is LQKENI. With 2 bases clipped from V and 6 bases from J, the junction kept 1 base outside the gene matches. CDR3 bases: TGTGCCAGCTCACCAGACAGGGGGCGTCAGCCCCAGCATTTT. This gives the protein CASSPDRGRQPQHF.

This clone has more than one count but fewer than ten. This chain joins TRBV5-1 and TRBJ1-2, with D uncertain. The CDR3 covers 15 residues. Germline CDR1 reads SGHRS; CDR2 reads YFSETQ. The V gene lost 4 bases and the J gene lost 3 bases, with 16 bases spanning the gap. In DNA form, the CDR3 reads TGCGCCAGCAGCCCCTCCGGGCAGAGCCACTATGGCTACACCTTC. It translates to CASSPSGQSHYGYTF.

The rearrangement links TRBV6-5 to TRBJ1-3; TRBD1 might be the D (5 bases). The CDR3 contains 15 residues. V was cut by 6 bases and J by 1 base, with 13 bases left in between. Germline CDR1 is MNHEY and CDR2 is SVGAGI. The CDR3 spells CASRHAAGSGNTIYF. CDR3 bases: TGTGCCAGCAGACACGCGGCAGGGTCTGGAAACACCATATATTTT.

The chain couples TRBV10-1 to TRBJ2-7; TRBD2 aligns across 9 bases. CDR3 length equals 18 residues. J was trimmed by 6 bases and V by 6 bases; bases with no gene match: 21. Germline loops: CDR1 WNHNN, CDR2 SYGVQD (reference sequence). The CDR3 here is CASSTTHGLGSGSPEQYF. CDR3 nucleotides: TGCGCCAGCAGCACTACCCATGGATTGGGTAGCGGGAGTCCCGAGCAGTACTTC.

CDR3 protein: CASSFPARGYTGELFF. CDR3 nucleotide sequence: TGTGCCAGCAGTTTCCCGGCCAGGGGCTACACCGGGGAGCTGTTTTTT. The chain combines TRBV28 with TRBJ2-2, with D maybe TRBD1 (6 bases). This CDR3 is built from 16 residues. V was shortened by 3 bases and J by 3 bases, with 14 bases between the two germline ends. CDR1 and CDR2 from the germline V gene are MDHEN and SYDVKM.

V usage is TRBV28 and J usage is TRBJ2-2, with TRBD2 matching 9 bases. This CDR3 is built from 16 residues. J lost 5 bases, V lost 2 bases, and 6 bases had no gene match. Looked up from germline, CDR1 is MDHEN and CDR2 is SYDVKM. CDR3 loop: CASSLIAGVSTGELFF. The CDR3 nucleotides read TGTGCCAGCAGTTTAATAGCGGGAGTCTCAACCGGGGAGCTGTTTTTT.

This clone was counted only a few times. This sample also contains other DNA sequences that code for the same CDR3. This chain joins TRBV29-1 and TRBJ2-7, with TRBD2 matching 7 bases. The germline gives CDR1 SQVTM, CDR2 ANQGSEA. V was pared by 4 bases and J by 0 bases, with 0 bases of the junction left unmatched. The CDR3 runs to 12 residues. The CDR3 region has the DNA TGCAGCGTTGGGACTAGCTCCTACGAGCAGTACTTC. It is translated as CSVGTSSYEQYF.

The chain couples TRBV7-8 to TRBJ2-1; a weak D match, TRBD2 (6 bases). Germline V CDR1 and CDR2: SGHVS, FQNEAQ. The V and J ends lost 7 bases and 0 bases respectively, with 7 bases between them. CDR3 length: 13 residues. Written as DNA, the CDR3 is TGTGCCAGCACCGGGAGCTCCTACAATGAGCAGTTCTTC. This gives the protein CASTGSSYNEQFF. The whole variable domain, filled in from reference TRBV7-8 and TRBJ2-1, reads GAGVSQSPRYKVAKRGQDVALRCDPISGHVSLFWYQQALGQGPEFLTYFQNEAQLDKSGLPSDRFFAERPEGSVSTLKIQRTQQEDSAVYLCASTGSSYNEQFFGPGTRLTVL.

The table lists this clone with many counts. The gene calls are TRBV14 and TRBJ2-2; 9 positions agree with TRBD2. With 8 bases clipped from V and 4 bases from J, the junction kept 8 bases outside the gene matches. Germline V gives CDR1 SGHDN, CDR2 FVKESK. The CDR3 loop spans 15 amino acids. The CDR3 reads CASQIAGAGTGELFF. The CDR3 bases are TGTGCCAGCCAAATAGCGGGAGCCGGCACCGGGGAGCTGTTTTTT.

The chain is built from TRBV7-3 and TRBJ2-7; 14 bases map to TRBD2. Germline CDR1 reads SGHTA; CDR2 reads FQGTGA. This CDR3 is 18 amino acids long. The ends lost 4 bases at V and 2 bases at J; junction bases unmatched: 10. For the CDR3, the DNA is TGTGCCAGCAGCTCGGGGACTAGCGGGAGTAGATTCACCTACGAGCAGTACTTC. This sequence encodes CASSSGTSGSRFTYEQYF.

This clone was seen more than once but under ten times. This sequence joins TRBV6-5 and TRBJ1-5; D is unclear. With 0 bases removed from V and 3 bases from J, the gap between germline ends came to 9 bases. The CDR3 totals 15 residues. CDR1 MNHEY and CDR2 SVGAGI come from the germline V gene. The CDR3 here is CASSYSRSFNQPQHF. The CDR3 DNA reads TGTGCCAGCAGTTACTCACGCAGCTTCAATCAGCCCCAGCATTTT.

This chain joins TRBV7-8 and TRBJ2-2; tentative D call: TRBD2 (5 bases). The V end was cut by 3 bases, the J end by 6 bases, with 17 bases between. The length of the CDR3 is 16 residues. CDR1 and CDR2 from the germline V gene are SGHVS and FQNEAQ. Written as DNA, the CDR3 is TGTGCCAGCAGCTTCGGGGTTCAACTCGGATCCGGGGAGCTGTTTTTT. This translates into CASSFGVQLGSGELFF.

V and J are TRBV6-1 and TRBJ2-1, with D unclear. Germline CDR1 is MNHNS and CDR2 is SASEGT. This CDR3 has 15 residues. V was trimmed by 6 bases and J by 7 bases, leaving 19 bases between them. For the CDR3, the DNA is TGTGCCAGCAGCCCTGGATACTACACTCGTAATGAGCAGTTCTTC. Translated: CASSPGYYTRNEQFF.

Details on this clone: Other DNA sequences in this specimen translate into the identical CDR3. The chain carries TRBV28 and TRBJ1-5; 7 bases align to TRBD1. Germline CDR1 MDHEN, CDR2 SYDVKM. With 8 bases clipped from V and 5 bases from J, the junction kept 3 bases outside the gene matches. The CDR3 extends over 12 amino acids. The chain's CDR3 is CASRTGDQPQHF. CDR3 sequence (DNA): TGTGCCAGCCGGACAGGAGATCAGCCCCAGCATTTT.

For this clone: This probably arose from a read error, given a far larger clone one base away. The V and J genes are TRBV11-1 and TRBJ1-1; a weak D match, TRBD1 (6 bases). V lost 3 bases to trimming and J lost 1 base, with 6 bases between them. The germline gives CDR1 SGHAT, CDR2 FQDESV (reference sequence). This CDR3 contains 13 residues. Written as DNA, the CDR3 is TGTGCCAGCAGCTTGGGACAGAACACTGAAGCTTTCTTT. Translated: CASSLGQNTEAFF.

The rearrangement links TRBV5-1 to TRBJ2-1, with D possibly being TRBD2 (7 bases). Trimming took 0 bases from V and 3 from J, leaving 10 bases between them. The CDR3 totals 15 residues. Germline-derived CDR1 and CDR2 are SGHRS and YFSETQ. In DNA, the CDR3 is TGCGCCAGCAGCTTGGAGGGGGAGGGCTACAATGAGCAGTTCTTC. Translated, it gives CASSLEGEGYNEQFF. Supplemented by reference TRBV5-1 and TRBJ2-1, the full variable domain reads KAGVTQTPRYLIKTRGQQVTLSCSPISGHRSVSWYQQTPGQGLQFLFEYFSETQRNKGNFPGRFSGRQFSNSRSEMNVSTLELGDSALYLCASSLEGEGYNEQFFGPGTRLTVL.

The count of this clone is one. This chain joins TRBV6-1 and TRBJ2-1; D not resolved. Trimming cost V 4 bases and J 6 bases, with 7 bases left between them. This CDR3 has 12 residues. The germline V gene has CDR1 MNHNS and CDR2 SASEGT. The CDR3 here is CASSVVVNEQFF. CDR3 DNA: TGTGCCAGCAGTGTAGTCGTCAATGAGCAGTTCTTC.

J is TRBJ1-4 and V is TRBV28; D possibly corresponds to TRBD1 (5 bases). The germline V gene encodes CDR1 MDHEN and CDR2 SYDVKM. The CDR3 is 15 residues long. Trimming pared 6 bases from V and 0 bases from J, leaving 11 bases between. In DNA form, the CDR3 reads TGTGCCAGCAGGTCGTGGGGGGCAACTAATGAAAAACTGTTTTTT. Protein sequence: CASRSWGATNEKLFF.

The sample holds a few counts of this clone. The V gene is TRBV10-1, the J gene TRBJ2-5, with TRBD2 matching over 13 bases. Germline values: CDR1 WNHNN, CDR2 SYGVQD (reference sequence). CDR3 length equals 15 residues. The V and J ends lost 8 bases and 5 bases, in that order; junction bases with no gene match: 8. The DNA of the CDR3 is TGCGCCAGCCGACGGACTAGCGGGAGTCAGGAGACCCAGTACTTC. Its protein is CASRRTSGSQETQYF.

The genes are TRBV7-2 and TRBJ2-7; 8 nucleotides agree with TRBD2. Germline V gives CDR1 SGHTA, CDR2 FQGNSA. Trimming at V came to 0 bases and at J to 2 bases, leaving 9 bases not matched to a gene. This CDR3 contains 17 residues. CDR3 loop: CASSLALTSGTTYEQYF. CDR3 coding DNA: TGTGCCAGCAGCTTAGCTTTAACTAGCGGTACCACCTACGAGCAGTACTTC.

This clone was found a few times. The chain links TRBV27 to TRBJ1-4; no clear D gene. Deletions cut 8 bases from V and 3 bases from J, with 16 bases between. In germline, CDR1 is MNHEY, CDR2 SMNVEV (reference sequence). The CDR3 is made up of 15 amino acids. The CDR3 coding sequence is TGTGCCAGCCGAGTGGGAGGTTTGGCTAATGAAAAACTGTTTTTT. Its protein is CASRVGGLANEKLFF.

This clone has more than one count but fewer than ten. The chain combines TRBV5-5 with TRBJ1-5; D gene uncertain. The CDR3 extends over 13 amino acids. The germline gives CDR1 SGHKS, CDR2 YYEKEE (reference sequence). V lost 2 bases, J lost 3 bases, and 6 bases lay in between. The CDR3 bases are TGTGCCAGCAGCTTACCCCCCAATCAGCCCCAGCATTTT. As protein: CASSLPPNQPQHF. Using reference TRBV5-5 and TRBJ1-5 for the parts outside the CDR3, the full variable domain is DAGVTQSPTHLIKTRGQQVTLRCSPISGHKSVSWYQQVLGQGPQFIFQYYEKEERGRGNFPDRFSARQFPNYSSELNVNALLLGDSALYLCASSLPPNQPQHFGDGTRLSIL.

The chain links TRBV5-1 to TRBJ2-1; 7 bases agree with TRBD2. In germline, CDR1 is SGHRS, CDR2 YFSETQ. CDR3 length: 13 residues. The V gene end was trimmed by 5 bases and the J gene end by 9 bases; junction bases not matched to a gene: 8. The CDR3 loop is CASRGREKIEQFF. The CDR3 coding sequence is TGCGCCAGCAGGGGGCGGGAGAAGATTGAGCAGTTCTTC.

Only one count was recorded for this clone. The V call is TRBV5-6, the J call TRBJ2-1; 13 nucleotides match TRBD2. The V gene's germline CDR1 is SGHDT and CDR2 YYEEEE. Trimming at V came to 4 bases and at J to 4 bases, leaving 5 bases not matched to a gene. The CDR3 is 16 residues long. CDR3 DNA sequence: TGTGCCAGCAGCCCGGGACTAGCGGGAACTTACAATGAGCAGTTCTTC. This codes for CASSPGLAGTYNEQFF.

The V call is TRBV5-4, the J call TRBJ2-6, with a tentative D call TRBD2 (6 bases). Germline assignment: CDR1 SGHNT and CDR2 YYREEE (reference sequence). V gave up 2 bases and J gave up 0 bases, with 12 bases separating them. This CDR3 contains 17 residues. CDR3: CASSFNGGSSGANVLTF. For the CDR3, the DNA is TGTGCCAGCAGCTTTAACGGGGGAAGCTCTGGGGCCAACGTCCTGACTTTC.